The clone carrying this TCR beta chain was detected only a few times. Its antigen is undetermined. This sample is part of a study of T-cell reconstitution after alpha-beta-depleted transplantation in children. General observations from the study: Several hundred graft clones that had expanded were reportedly the source of alpha-beta T cells about two months after transplant. At one year after transplant, newly produced T cells mostly accounted for T-cell counts and diversity.

Preparing the TCRbeta library involved the use of unique molecular identifiers. Via MiXCR, TCRdb re-called the PCR reads, giving one row per CDR3 protein. The sample lists about 1,000,000 distinct CDR3 sequences; 25% to 35% were seen once. Sequenced here: PBMCs, mostly from graft donor cells, sampled 360 days after TCRalphabeta/CD19-depleted stem cell transplant. This TCR was sampled from a boy under two years old who had a stem cell transplant for SCID, so the T cells may come from the graft donor.

CDR3 residues: CASSLEGLTTDTQYF. In nucleotides, the CDR3 is TGTGCCAGCAGCTTAGAGGGACTCACCACAGATACGCAGTATTTT. The chain uses TRBV7-8 and TRBJ2-3; D is possibly TRBD2 (6 bases). This CDR3 region has 15 residues. Germline V CDR1 and CDR2: SGHVS, FQNEAQ. With 1 base removed from V and 2 bases from J, the gap between germline ends came to 10 bases.